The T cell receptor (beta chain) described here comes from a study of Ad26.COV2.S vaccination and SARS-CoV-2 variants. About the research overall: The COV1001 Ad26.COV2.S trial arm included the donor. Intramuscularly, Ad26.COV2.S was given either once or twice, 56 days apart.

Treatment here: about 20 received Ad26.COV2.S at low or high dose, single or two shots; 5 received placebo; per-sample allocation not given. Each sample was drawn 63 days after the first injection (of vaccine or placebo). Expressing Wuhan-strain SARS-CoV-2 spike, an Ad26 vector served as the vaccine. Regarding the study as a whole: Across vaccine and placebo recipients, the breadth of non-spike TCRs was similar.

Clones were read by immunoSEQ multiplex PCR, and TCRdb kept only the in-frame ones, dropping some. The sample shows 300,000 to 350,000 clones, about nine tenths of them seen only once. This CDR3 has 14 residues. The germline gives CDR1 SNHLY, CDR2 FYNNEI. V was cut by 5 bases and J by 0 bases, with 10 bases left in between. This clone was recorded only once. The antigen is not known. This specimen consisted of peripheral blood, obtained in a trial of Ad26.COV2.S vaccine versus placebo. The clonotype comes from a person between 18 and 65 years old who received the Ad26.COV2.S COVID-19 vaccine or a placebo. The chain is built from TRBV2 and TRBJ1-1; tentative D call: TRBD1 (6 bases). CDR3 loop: CASSLDRLNTEAFF. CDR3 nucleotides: TGTGCCAGCAGTCTGGACAGATTGAACACTGAAGCTTTCTTT.